The clone carrying this T cell receptor (beta chain) was seen a few times. Its antigen is still unknown. Both 60 Vbeta primers and 13 Jbeta primers went into the PCR. Sequencing used immunoSEQ multiplex PCR; TCRdb keeps in-frame clones, though not all of them. The data show around 190,000 clones, with around 82% seen just once and around 6% held by the top ten. The data originate from a study of cytomegalovirus exposure and HLA in healthy donors. The study, taken as a whole, reports: It was 164 TCR beta chains that were listed as cytomegalovirus-associated.

The TCR was taken from a middle-aged man in good health and CMV-seronegative. Sequencing input: PBMCs.

For the CDR3, the DNA is TGTGCCAGCAGCTGGCGGGGGGCACCCTATGGCTACACCTTC. As protein: CASSWRGAPYGYTF. This chain links TRBV5-6 with TRBJ1-2; TRBD1 might be the D (6 bases). Germline V gene sequence: CDR1 SGHDT, CDR2 YYEEEE. V shed 3 bases and J shed 4 bases, with 13 bases lying between them. CDR3 length: 14 amino acids.